A selection of T cell receptor beta chains follows, all from one sample in a study of T cells after yellow fever vaccination. TCRdb itself ran the 5' RACE reads through MiXCR, one entry per CDR3 protein. The sample has over 120,000 distinct CDR3 sequences, just over 6.5% seen once. This specimen consisted of CD4+ T cells sorted from PBMCs, obtained 10 days after the yellow fever booster vaccination. The receptors originated from a man aged 25 to 40 who received the YFV17D yellow fever vaccine. The CDR3 runs from the conserved cysteine through the conserved F or W. Fields, in order: V gene, J gene, clone size, D gene, CDR3 protein, CDR3 DNA. The D gene is left open where the match is weak. Some rows have no size entry. The others give once, few or many, or a class for an expanded clone.

TRBV24-1	TRBJ2-3	many	NA	CATSDRTDTQYF	TGTGCCACCAGTGACAGGACAGATACGCAGTATTTT
TRBV14	TRBJ2-7	many	TRBD2	CASSRGLYGSGSYEQYF	TGTGCCAGCAGCAGGGGCCTTTATGGTAGCGGGAGTTACGAGCAGTACTTC
TRBV28	TRBJ2-7	many	NA	CASSFWGYEQYF	TGTGCCAGCAGTTTTTGGGGTTACGAGCAGTACTTC
TRBV5-1	TRBJ2-2	many	NA	CASSLNTELTGELFF	TGCGCCAGCAGCTTGAACACCGAATTGACCGGGGAGCTGTTTTTT
TRBV7-9	TRBJ2-1	many	NA	CASSLEFYNEQFF	TGTGCCAGCAGCTTAGAGTTCTACAATGAGCAGTTCTTC
TRBV28	TRBJ2-7	many	NA	CASSFFAGSYEQYF	TGTGCCAGCAGTTTTTTTGCGGGGTCCTACGAGCAGTACTTC
TRBV7-9	TRBJ1-1	many	TRBD1	CASSLGGGRNTEAFF	TGTGCCAGCAGCTTAGGAGGGGGCCGGAACACTGAAGCTTTCTTT
TRBV5-4	TRBJ2-2	many	NA	CASSPTQNTGELFF	TGTGCCAGCAGCCCAACGCAGAACACCGGGGAGCTGTTTTTT
TRBV10-2	TRBJ2-5	many	NA	CASRDPTSNQGSGTQYF	TGCGCCAGCAGAGACCCAACCTCGAATCAAGGGTCGGGGACCCAGTACTTC
TRBV6-5	TRBJ2-5	many	NA	CASSYSVRETQYF	TGTGCCAGCAGTTACTCAGTCAGGGAGACCCAGTACTTC
TRBV6-1	TRBJ1-5	NA	NA	CASRLRTVSNQPQHF	TGTGCCAGCAGACTACGGACTGTGAGCAATCAGCCCCAGCATTTT
TRBV7-2	TRBJ2-1	many	NA	CASSPRPSEYNEQFF	TGTGCCAGCAGCCCCCGGCCCTCTGAGTACAATGAGCAGTTCTTC
TRBV5-8	TRBJ2-1	NA	TRBD1	CASSLARGLVNEQFF	TGTGCCAGCAGCTTGGCCAGGGGGCTAGTCAATGAGCAGTTCTTC
TRBV23-1	TRBJ2-3	many	NA	CASSQYGRDTSTDTQYF	TGCGCCAGCAGTCAATACGGCAGGGACACTAGCACAGATACGCAGTATTTT
TRBV6-4	TRBJ2-6	few	TRBD1	CASSPTPGQGAGGANVLTF	TGTGCCAGCAGTCCAACGCCGGGACAGGGCGCGGGAGGGGCCAACGTCCTGACTTTC
TRBV10-2	TRBJ2-5	many	TRBD1	CATGQGSETQYF	TGCGCCACCGGACAGGGGTCGGAGACCCAGTACTTC
TRBV5-5	TRBJ1-2	many	NA	CASSLGDTSRGYTF	TGTGCCAGCAGCTTGGGGGACACCAGCCGGGGCTACACCTTC
TRBV7-9	TRBJ1-1	many	NA	CASSLRRLNTEAFF	TGTGCCAGCAGCTTAAGACGGCTGAACACTGAAGCTTTCTTT
TRBV28	TRBJ2-1	many	NA	CASSLRLVWFF	TGTGCCAGCAGTCTACGACTAGTGTGGTTCTTC
TRBV7-2	TRBJ2-7	many	NA	CASSLGGTTAYEQYF	TGTGCCAGCAGCTTGGGAGGGACAACTGCCTACGAGCAGTACTTC
TRBV7-9	TRBJ1-2	many	TRBD1	CASRSGTAILYGYTF	TGTGCCAGCAGGTCCGGGACAGCTATTTTATATGGCTACACCTTC
TRBV5-6	TRBJ2-7	many	NA	CASSDRGSYEQYF	TGTGCCAGCAGCGACCGGGGCTCCTACGAGCAGTACTTC
TRBV12-3/TRBV12-4	TRBJ2-5	many	NA	CASSDLGVRETQYF	TGTGCCAGCAGCGACTTAGGGGTGAGAGAGACCCAGTACTTC
TRBV20-1	TRBJ2-7	many	NA	CSARISGQYSYEQYF	TGCAGTGCTAGGATATCGGGACAATATTCCTACGAGCAGTACTTC
TRBV5-4	TRBJ2-2	NA	NA	CASSWDRTGELFF	TGTGCCAGCAGCTGGGATCGCACCGGGGAGCTGTTTTTT
TRBV6-5	TRBJ1-2	NA	TRBD1	CASSWDRGAYGYTF	TGTGCCAGCAGTTGGGACAGGGGCGCCTATGGCTACACCTTC
TRBV28	TRBJ1-3	many	NA	CASSPPRSGNTIYF	TGTGCCAGCAGTCCCCCCCGCTCTGGAAACACCATATATTTT
TRBV28	TRBJ2-7	many	NA	CASSAPGVAASYEQYF	TGTGCCAGCAGTGCCCCCGGGGTAGCGGCCTCCTACGAGCAGTACTTC
TRBV4-3	TRBJ1-1	many	NA	CASGPPDSNNEAFF	TGCGCCAGCGGACCCCCGGACAGTAACAATGAAGCTTTCTTT
TRBV10-1	TRBJ2-2	many	NA	CASSDSSGLRTGALFF	TGCGCCAGCAGTGATTCGAGCGGCCTTAGAACGGGGGCTCTGTTTTTT
TRBV19	TRBJ2-1	few	NA	CASSIEREYEQFF	TGTGCCAGTAGTATAGAAAGGGAGTATGAGCAGTTCTTC
TRBV5-1	TRBJ1-1	many	TRBD1	CASSLSGTGGGGEAFF	TGCGCCAGCAGCTTGTCCGGGACAGGGGGCGGCGGTGAAGCTTTCTTT
TRBV9	TRBJ2-5	many	NA	CASSVGRAQETQYF	TGTGCCAGCAGCGTAGGGAGGGCCCAAGAGACCCAGTACTTC
TRBV5-5	TRBJ1-6	many	NA	CASSGSTYNSPLHF	TGTGCCAGCAGCGGTAGCACCTATAATTCACCCCTCCACTTT
TRBV4-3	TRBJ2-3	many	TRBD2	CASSQAGAGTRTDTQYF	TGCGCCAGCAGCCAAGCTGGGGCCGGGACTAGGACAGATACGCAGTATTTT
TRBV5-6	TRBJ1-3	many	TRBD1	CASSSTGRNTIYF	TGTGCCAGCAGCTCGACAGGGAGAAACACCATATATTTT
TRBV28	TRBJ2-7	many	TRBD1	CASSGQGLLYNEQYF	TGTGCCAGCAGTGGACAGGGGCTTCTCTACAACGAGCAGTACTTC
TRBV5-1	TRBJ2-1	many	TRBD2	CASSLALSASGRALNSYNEQFF	TGCGCCAGCAGCTTGGCATTATCGGCTAGCGGGAGGGCCCTCAACTCCTACAATGAGCAGTTCTTC
TRBV15	TRBJ2-3	many	NA	CATGRGTDTQYF	TGTGCCACCGGACGCGGCACAGATACGCAGTATTTT
TRBV4-3	TRBJ1-4	few	NA	CASSQEGSASIVATNEKLFF	TGCGCCAGCAGCCAAGAAGGGTCCGCTTCGATAGTTGCAACTAATGAAAAACTGTTTTTT
TRBV28	TRBJ2-1	many	NA	CASSPPRDPSYNEQFF	TGTGCCAGCAGCCCCCCGCGGGACCCCTCCTACAATGAGCAGTTCTTC
TRBV4-3	TRBJ2-3	many	TRBD2	CASSQDPAGAGTDTQYF	TGCGCCAGCAGCCAAGATCCAGCGGGAGCGGGCACAGATACGCAGTATTTT
TRBV15	TRBJ2-7	many	NA	CATSKVEGRPSYEQYF	TGTGCCACCAGCAAAGTAGAGGGCCGTCCGAGCTACGAGCAGTACTTC
TRBV6-2/TRBV6-3	TRBJ2-5	many	NA	CASSILGPQYF	TGTGCCAGCAGTATACTGGGACCACAGTACTTC
TRBV6-1	TRBJ1-4	many	NA	CASQQGGSNEKLFF	TGTGCCAGCCAACAGGGAGGCTCTAATGAAAAACTGTTTTTT
TRBV7-6	TRBJ2-2	many	NA	CASSLEQNANTGELFF	TGTGCCAGCAGCTTAGAGCAAAACGCGAACACCGGGGAGCTGTTTTTT
TRBV20-1	TRBJ2-5	many	TRBD1	CSAQGAGETQYF	TGCAGTGCACAGGGGGCGGGGGAGACCCAGTACTTC
TRBV29-1	TRBJ2-7	few	NA	CSVRGEEEQYF	TGCAGCGTTAGGGGGGAGGAGGAGCAGTACTTC
TRBV7-2	TRBJ1-1	many	NA	CASSPESGMEAFF	TGTGCCAGCAGCCCCGAGTCTGGAATGGAAGCTTTCTTT
TRBV9	TRBJ2-1	many	TRBD2	CASSSMSGRGNEQFF	TGTGCCAGCAGCTCCATGAGCGGGAGAGGCAATGAGCAGTTCTTC
TRBV7-8	TRBJ1-1	many	NA	CASSSRAGPGRTEAFF	TGTGCCAGCAGCTCCAGAGCGGGCCCTGGGCGCACTGAAGCTTTCTTT
TRBV20-1	TRBJ2-3	once	NA	CSALAAARGDTQYF	TGCAGTGCCCTCGCCGCCGCTCGGGGGGATACGCAGTATTTT